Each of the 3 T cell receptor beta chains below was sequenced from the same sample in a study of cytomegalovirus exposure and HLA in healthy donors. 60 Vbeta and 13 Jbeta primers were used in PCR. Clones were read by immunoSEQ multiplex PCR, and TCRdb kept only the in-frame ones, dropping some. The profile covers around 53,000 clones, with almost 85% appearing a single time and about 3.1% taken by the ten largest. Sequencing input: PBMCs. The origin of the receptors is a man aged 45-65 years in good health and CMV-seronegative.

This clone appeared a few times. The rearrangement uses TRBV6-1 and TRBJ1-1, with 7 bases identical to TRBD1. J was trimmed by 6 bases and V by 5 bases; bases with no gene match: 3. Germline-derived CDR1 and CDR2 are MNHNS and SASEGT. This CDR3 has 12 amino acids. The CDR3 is CASSTGTAEAFF. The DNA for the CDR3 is TGTGCCAGCAGTACAGGGACAGCTGAAGCTTTCTTT.

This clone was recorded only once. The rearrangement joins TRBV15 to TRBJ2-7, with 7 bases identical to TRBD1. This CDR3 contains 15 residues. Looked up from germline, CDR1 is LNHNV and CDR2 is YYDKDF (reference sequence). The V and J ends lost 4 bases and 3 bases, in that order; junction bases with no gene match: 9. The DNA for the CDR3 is TGTGCCACCAGCACTGCCCCAGGGACAGTCTACGAGCAGTACTTC. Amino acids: CATSTAPGTVYEQYF. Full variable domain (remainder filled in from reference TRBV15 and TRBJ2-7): DAMVIQNPRYQVTQFGKPVTLSCSQTLNHNVMYWYQQKSSQAPKLLFHYYDKDFNNEADTPDNFQSRRPNTSFCFLDIRSPGLGDTAMYLCATSTAPGTVYEQYFGPGTRLTVT.

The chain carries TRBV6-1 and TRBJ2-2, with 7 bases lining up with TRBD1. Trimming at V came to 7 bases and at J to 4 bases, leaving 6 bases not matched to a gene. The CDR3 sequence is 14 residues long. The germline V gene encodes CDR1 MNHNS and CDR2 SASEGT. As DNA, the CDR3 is TGTGCCAGCACCACAGGGGCGGTCACCGGGGAGCTGTTTTTT. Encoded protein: CASTTGAVTGELFF.